This TCR beta chain was recorded in a study of shared clonotypes between healthy human individuals. The method was immunoSEQ multiplex PCR; TCRdb's version includes in-frame clones alone and lacks a portion of them. The sample lists 550,000 to 800,000 clones, 74% occurring once. The receptor was derived from a woman in her thirties in good health. The sample taken for sequencing was memory CD4+ T cells sorted from blood. The subset: CD45RA-negative fraction.

DNA for the CDR3: TGTGCCAGCAGTGGGACTAGCGGGATTGGCGGGGAGCTGTTTTTT. This codes for CASSGTSGIGGELFF. J is TRBJ2-2 and V is TRBV2; 12 bases match TRBD2. The junction had 4 bases not matched to a gene; V was cut back by 4 bases and J by 7 bases. Per the germline V gene, CDR1 is SNHLY and CDR2 is FYNNEI. The CDR3 has 15 residues.